The following is a T cell receptor beta chain sequence with its context. The antigen is not known. 5'RACE, which relied on constant-segment primers, yielded TCR alpha and TCR beta cDNA libraries carrying sample barcodes and UMIs. From the 5' RACE reads, TCRdb called clonotypes with MiXCR, one entry per CDR3 protein. The profile shows 110,000 or so distinct CDR3 sequences, around a fifth of them singletons. The data are from a study of T-cell memory formation after mild COVID-19. Study as a whole: The study found TCR clusters largely donor specific.

Notes on the study in general: Some clones that responded turned up in pre-infection memory, which suggests that cross-reactive memory joined in. Clones contracting day 15 to 85 were balanced CD4/CD8; later expanders leaned CD4+.

V trimming: 3 bases; J trimming: 5 bases; junction bases outside the gene matches: 8. This CDR3 is 15 amino acids long. Germline values: CDR1 MGHRA, CDR2 YSYEKL. The sequencing input was PBMCs or a T cell subset sorted from them (not recorded which). The chain links TRBV4-1 to TRBJ2-7, with 9 nucleotides matching TRBD1. The TCR sequence derives from a man aged 18 to 35 who had mild COVID-19 (a few samples of this study predate the infection). Cell type and time point are not known. The CDR3 region is CASSQGDRALHEQYF. In DNA, the CDR3 is TGCGCCAGCAGCCAGGGGGACAGGGCCCTCCACGAGCAGTACTTC.